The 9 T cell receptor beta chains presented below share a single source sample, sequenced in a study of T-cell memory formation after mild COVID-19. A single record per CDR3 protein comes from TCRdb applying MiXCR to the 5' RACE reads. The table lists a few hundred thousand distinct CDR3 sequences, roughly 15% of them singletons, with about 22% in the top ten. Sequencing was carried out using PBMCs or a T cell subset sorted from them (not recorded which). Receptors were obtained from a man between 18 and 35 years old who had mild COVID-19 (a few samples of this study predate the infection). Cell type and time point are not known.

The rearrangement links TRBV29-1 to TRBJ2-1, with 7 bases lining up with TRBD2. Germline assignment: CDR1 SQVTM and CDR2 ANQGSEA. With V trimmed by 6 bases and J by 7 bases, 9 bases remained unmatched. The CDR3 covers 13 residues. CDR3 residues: CSVDGGLVNEQFF. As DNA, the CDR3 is TGCAGCGTCGACGGGGGGTTGGTTAATGAGCAGTTCTTC.

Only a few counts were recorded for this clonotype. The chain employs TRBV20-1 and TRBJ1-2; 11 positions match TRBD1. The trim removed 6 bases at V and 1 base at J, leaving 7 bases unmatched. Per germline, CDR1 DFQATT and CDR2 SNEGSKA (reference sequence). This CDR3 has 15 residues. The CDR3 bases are TGCAGTGCCAACCGGGACAGGGGGGTTAACTATGGCTACACCTTC. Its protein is CSANRDRGVNYGYTF.

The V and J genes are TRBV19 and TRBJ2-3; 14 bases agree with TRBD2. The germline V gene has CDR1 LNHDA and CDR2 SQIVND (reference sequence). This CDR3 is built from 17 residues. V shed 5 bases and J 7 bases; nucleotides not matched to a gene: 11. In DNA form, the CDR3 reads TGTGCCAGTAGTTTCGGGACTAGCGGGGGAGAGTCCCATACGCAGTATTTT. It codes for CASSFGTSGGESHTQYF.

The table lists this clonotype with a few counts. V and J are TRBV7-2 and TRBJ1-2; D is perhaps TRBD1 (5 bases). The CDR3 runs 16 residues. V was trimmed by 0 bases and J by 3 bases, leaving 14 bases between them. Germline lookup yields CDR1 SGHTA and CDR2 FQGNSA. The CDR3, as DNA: TGTGCCAGCAGCTTAGCCAGGGACCGCAGGGACTATGGCTACACCTTC. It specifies CASSLARDRRDYGYTF. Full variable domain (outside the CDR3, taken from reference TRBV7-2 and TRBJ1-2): GAGVSQSPSNKVTEKGKDVELRCDPISGHTALYWYRQSLGQGLEFLIYFQGNSAPDKSGLPSDRFSAERTGGSVSTLTIQRTQQEDSAVYLCASSLARDRRDYGYTFGSGTRLTVV.

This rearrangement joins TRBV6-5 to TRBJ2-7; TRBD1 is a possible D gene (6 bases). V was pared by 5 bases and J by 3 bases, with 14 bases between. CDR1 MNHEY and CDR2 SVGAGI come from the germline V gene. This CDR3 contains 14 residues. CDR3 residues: CASSINTGFYEQYF. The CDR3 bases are TGTGCCAGCAGTATAAATACAGGGTTCTACGAGCAGTACTTC.

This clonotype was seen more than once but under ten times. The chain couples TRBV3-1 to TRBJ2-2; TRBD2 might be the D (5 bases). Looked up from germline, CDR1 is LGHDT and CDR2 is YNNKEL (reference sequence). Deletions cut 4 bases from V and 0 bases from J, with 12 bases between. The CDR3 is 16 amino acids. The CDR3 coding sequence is TGTGCCAGCAGCCGAGAGGGCCCTACGAACACCGGGGAGCTGTTTTTT. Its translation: CASSREGPTNTGELFF.

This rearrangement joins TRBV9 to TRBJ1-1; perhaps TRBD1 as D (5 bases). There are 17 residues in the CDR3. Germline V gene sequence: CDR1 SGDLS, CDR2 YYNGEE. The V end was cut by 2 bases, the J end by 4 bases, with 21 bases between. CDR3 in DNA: TGTGCCAGCAGCGTCAGTTCGGGCGCAGGGCGCGGCACTGAAGCTTTCTTT. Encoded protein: CASSVSSGAGRGTEAFF.

The CDR3 coding sequence is TGCGCCAGCAGCGGGGGGGAGGCAGAGACCCAGTACTTC. Translation: CASSGGEAETQYF. The chain employs TRBV5-1 and TRBJ2-5; 7 bases map to TRBD2. Looked up from germline, CDR1 is SGHRS and CDR2 is YFSETQ. The length of the CDR3 is 13 residues. Trimming cost V 4 bases and J 4 bases; bases outside gene matches: 4.

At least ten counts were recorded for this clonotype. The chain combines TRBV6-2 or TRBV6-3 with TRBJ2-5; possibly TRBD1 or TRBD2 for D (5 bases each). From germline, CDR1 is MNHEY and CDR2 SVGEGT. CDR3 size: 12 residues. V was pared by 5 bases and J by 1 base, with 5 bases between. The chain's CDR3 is CASSGGQETQYF. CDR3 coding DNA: TGTGCCAGCAGTGGGGGCCAAGAGACCCAGTACTTC.